These 11 T cell receptor beta chains originate from one sample sequenced in a study of blood T cell repertoires in COVID-19. The protocol was immunoSEQ multiplex PCR, while the TCRdb copy is restricted to in-frame clones and leaves out a portion. This table holds approximately 150,000 clones, approximately 80% found once. Material for sequencing was PBMCs or T cells enriched from blood (not recorded which). These receptors were taken from a woman aged 40 to 55 who had recovered from COVID-19.

The chain uses TRBV27 and TRBJ1-4; maybe TRBD1 (5 bases). There are 15 residues in the CDR3. Germline loops: CDR1 MNHEY, CDR2 SMNVEV (reference sequence). The V end was cut by 0 bases, the J end by 8 bases, with 13 bases between. CDR3 nucleotide sequence: TGTGCCAGCAGTTTATCGGGCAGGGTGGGGGAAAAACTGTTTTTT. Its protein product is CASSLSGRVGEKLFF.

This chain links TRBV2 with TRBJ2-3, with 7 bases fitting TRBD1. The length of the CDR3 is 15 residues. V was pared by 7 bases and J by 5 bases, with 12 bases of the junction left unmatched. From germline, CDR1 is SNHLY and CDR2 FYNNEI. The CDR3 sequence: CASMRGPGLVDTQYF. The CDR3 DNA reads TGTGCCAGCATGAGGGGGCCAGGGCTGGTAGATACGCAGTATTTT.

The chain couples TRBV18 to TRBJ1-4; maybe TRBD1 (6 bases). Trimming shortened V by 0 bases and J by 8 bases, and 10 bases separated the two germline ends. The CDR3 is 14 residues long. Germline values: CDR1 KGHSH, CDR2 LQKENI. The CDR3 loop reads CASSPPDRGEKLFF. In DNA form, the CDR3 reads TGTGCCAGCTCACCACCGGACAGAGGAGAAAAACTGTTTTTT.

This clone has just one count. This sequence joins TRBV10-3 and TRBJ2-7, with TRBD1 as a possible D gene (6 bases). This CDR3 region has 14 residues. V was pared by 3 bases and J by 6 bases, with 15 bases between. The germline gives CDR1 ENHRY, CDR2 SYGVKD. The CDR3 here is CAISDGAGEGEQYF. CDR3 bases: TGTGCCATCAGTGATGGGGCAGGGGAAGGCGAGCAGTACTTC.

V is TRBV2 and J is TRBJ2-7, with TRBD2 matching 8 bases. Germline CDR1 SNHLY, CDR2 FYNNEI. The CDR3 spans 16 residues. With 8 bases clipped from V and 2 bases from J, the junction kept 14 bases outside the gene matches. CDR3 in DNA: TGTGCCAGCTCCGGGGCGAGCGGGGGAAACACCTACGAGCAGTACTTC. Protein: CASSGASGGNTYEQYF.

The J gene is TRBJ1-2, the V gene TRBV9, with 10 bases that match TRBD1. Germline loops: CDR1 SGDLS, CDR2 YYNGEE. V shed 4 bases, J shed 4 bases, and the junction held 10 bases outside the gene matches. CDR3 length equals 16 residues. The chain's CDR3 is CASSLRGQGEGYGYTF. CDR3 coding DNA: TGTGCCAGCAGCCTCAGAGGACAGGGGGAAGGCTATGGCTACACCTTC. Full variable domain (outside the CDR3, taken from reference TRBV9 and TRBJ1-2): DSGVTQTPKHLITATGQRVTLRCSPRSGDLSVYWYQQSLDQGLQFLIQYYNGEERAKGNILERFSAQQFPDLHSELNLSSLELGDSALYFCASSLRGQGEGYGYTFGSGTRLTVV.

In DNA form, the CDR3 reads TGCGCCAGCAGCCCAGGCGTACAGGGGTACAACAATGAGCAGTTCTTC. Residues: CASSPGVQGYNNEQFF. The rearrangement joins TRBV5-1 to TRBJ2-1, with 7 positions matching TRBD1. The J segment lost 5 bases and the V segment lost 4 bases, leaving 12 bases of the junction unmatched. CDR1 is SGHRS, CDR2 YFSETQ, per germline. CDR3 length: 16 amino acids.

In DNA, the CDR3 is TGTGCCAGCAGCACCAAAGGGACAGGGAATAACTATGGCTACACCTTC. Encoded protein: CASSTKGTGNNYGYTF. J is TRBJ1-2 and V is TRBV9, with TRBD1 identical over 9 bases. CDR3 length equals 16 residues. V shed 4 bases and J 1 base; nucleotides not matched to a gene: 8. CDR1 and CDR2 (germline): SGDLS, YYNGEE.

This clone was observed a few times. The rearrangement links TRBV19 to TRBJ2-7; 8 nucleotides align to TRBD1. The CDR3 spans 16 residues. V was pared by 1 base and J by 5 bases, with 10 bases of the junction left unmatched. Germline V gene lookup returns CDR1 LNHDA and CDR2 SQIVND (reference sequence). In DNA form, the CDR3 reads TGTGCCAGTAGTATAGTCTCGGACAGGGTGATCCACGAGCAGTACTTC. Its translation is CASSIVSDRVIHEQYF.

This chain joins TRBV2 and TRBJ1-5; 9 positions match TRBD1. The germline V gene has CDR1 SNHLY and CDR2 FYNNEI. J gave up 0 bases and V 5 bases, and 11 bases lay outside the gene matches. This CDR3 contains 18 residues. CDR3 nucleotides: TGTGCCAGCAGTCGAACCCGGACAGGGGCAGATAGCAATCAGCCCCAGCATTTT. Amino acids: CASSRTRTGADSNQPQHF. Looking up the rest from reference TRBV2 and TRBJ1-5 gives the full variable domain: EPEVTQTPSHQVTQMGQEVILRCVPISNHLYFYWYRQILGQKVEFLVSFYNNEISEKSEIFDDQFSVERPDGSNFTLKIRSTKLEDSAMYFCASSRTRTGADSNQPQHFGDGTRLSIL.

The DNA of the CDR3 is TGTGCCACCAGCAGAGACCGCGGGGGGGCTCGGCATTTT. This gives the protein CATSRDRGGARHF. The chain joins TRBV15 to TRBJ1-5; D may be TRBD1 (6 bases). Germline values: CDR1 LNHNV, CDR2 YYDKDF (reference sequence). Trimming removed 0 bases at V and 15 bases at J, with 15 bases between. The CDR3 has 13 amino acids.